Shown below are 11 T cell receptor beta chains from a single sample sequenced in a study of shared clonotypes between healthy human individuals. TCRdb keeps only in-frame clones here, not all; method: immunoSEQ multiplex PCR. The sample records about 960,000 clones, approximately 80% being singletons. Sequencing was carried out using memory CD4+ T cells sorted from blood. Subset defined: CD45RA-negative fraction. The source is a man in his late teens or twenties in good health.

The V and J genes are TRBV12-5 and TRBJ2-3, with D maybe TRBD2 (5 bases). The V end lost 3 bases, the J end lost 3 bases, and 7 bases lay between the germline ends. The CDR3 runs to 13 residues. CDR1 and CDR2 from the germline V gene are LGHNT and FRNRAP. CDR3 in DNA: TGTGCTAGTGGTTTTCGGGGAACAGATACGCAGTATTTT. Translation gives CASGFRGTDTQYF.

The genes are TRBV6-5 and TRBJ2-7, with D possibly TRBD1 on 5 matching bases. Trimming took off 2 bases at V and 2 bases at J, with 16 bases between the two ends. Germline CDR1 reads MNHEY; CDR2 reads SVGAGI. The CDR3 has 16 amino acids. CDR3 amino acids: CASSYLATEGPYEQYF. In nucleotides, the CDR3 is TGTGCCAGCAGTTACCTCGCGACAGAAGGGCCCTACGAGCAGTACTTC.

This clone has a single count. The V gene is TRBV4-1, the J gene TRBJ2-7; weak D call: TRBD1 (6 bases). Germline lookup yields CDR1 MGHRA and CDR2 YSYEKL. The CDR3 is 15 amino acids. The ends were cut back, 1 base at V and 2 bases at J, with 12 bases in the middle. The CDR3 spells CASSQVGRGTYEQYF. The CDR3 nucleotides are TGCGCCAGCAGCCAAGTAGGCAGGGGTACCTACGAGCAGTACTTC.

V is TRBV30 and J is TRBJ1-6, with 7 bases identical to TRBD1. The CDR3 totals 13 residues. Germline V gene sequence: CDR1 GTSNPN, CDR2 SVGIG (reference sequence). V shed 5 bases and J 7 bases; nucleotides not matched to a gene: 5. The CDR3 DNA reads as TGTGCCTGGGGAGACAGGGAGAATTCACCCCTCCACTTT. Translating it yields CAWGDRENSPLHF. Using reference TRBV30 and TRBJ1-6 for the parts outside the CDR3, the full variable domain is SQTIHQWPATLVQPVGSPLSLECTVEGTSNPNLYWYRQAAGRGLQLLFYSVGIGQISSEVPQNLSASRPQDRQFILSSKKLLLSDSGFYLCAWGDRENSPLHFGNGTRLTVT.

The chain combines TRBV11-2 with TRBJ1-1, with D perhaps TRBD1 (5 bases). Trimming pared 3 bases from V and 7 bases from J, leaving 9 bases between. Germline V lookup: CDR1 SGHAT, CDR2 FQNNGV. The CDR3 consists of 12 residues. CDR3 protein: CASSLGGYEAFF. CDR3 bases: TGTGCCAGCAGCTTGGGGGGGTATGAAGCTTTCTTT.

The CDR3 DNA follows: TGCGCCAGCAGCTTTAGCCCTCTCGGCCCCTACGAGCAGTACTTC. Amino acid sequence: CASSFSPLGPYEQYF. This rearrangement joins TRBV5-1 to TRBJ2-7; D unresolved. The CDR3 sequence is 15 residues long. With 2 bases removed from V and 2 bases from J, the gap between germline ends came to 14 bases. From germline, CDR1 is SGHRS and CDR2 YFSETQ.

This chain connects TRBV14 to TRBJ2-3; TRBD2 is a possible D gene (6 bases). Trimming removed 4 bases at V and 4 bases at J, with 18 bases between. This CDR3 spans 16 amino acids. Germline CDR1 reads SGHDN; CDR2 reads FVKESK. CDR3 sequence (DNA): TGTGCCAGCAGCCTTACCGGGAGTTCACAGTCAGATACGCAGTATTTT. Its translation: CASSLTGSSQSDTQYF. Using reference TRBV14 and TRBJ2-3 for the parts outside the CDR3, the full variable domain is EAGVTQFPSHSVIEKGQTVTLRCDPISGHDNLYWYRRVMGKEIKFLLHFVKESKQDESGMPNNRFLAERTGGTYSTLKVQPAELEDSGVYFCASSLTGSSQSDTQYFGPGTRLTVL.

The sample holds one count of this clone. The rearrangement uses TRBV10-1 and TRBJ2-7; TRBD2 agrees at 8 bases. This CDR3 spans 16 amino acids. The germline V gene encodes CDR1 WNHNN and CDR2 SYGVQD (reference sequence). V lost 0 bases to trimming and J lost 2 bases; unmatched junction nucleotides: 6. The CDR3 sequence: CASSESDSGIPYEQYF. In DNA form, the CDR3 reads TGCGCCAGCAGTGAGTCTGATAGCGGGATCCCCTACGAGCAGTACTTC.

J is TRBJ1-5 and V is TRBV19; no clear D. Germline V gene data show CDR1 as LNHDA and CDR2 as SQIVND (reference sequence). The CDR3 runs to 15 residues. Trimming took off 7 bases at V and 2 bases at J, with 15 bases between the two ends. CDR3 sequence reads: CASTPEVQRNQPQHF. The CDR3 DNA is TGTGCCAGTACCCCCGAGGTCCAACGCAATCAGCCCCAGCATTTT.

The chain joins TRBV4-3 to TRBJ1-2; maybe TRBD1 (6 bases). Germline V gene data show CDR1 as LGHNA and CDR2 as YSLEER. CDR3 length: 15 amino acids. Trimming pared 0 bases from V and 8 bases from J, leaving 16 bases between. The CDR3 reads CASSQERAGAGGYTF. CDR3 in DNA: TGCGCCAGCAGCCAAGAGAGAGCGGGGGCTGGCGGCTACACCTTC.

This clone was detected ten times or more. The chain recombines TRBV2 with TRBJ2-1; 7 bases align to TRBD2. Germline values: CDR1 SNHLY, CDR2 FYNNEI. V lost 8 bases, J lost 5 bases, and 15 bases stayed unmatched. CDR3 length equals 16 residues. Written as DNA, the CDR3 is TGTGCCAGCGATCCCGGGACTAAACCCCCCCACAATGAGCAGTTCTTC. As protein: CASDPGTKPPHNEQFF.